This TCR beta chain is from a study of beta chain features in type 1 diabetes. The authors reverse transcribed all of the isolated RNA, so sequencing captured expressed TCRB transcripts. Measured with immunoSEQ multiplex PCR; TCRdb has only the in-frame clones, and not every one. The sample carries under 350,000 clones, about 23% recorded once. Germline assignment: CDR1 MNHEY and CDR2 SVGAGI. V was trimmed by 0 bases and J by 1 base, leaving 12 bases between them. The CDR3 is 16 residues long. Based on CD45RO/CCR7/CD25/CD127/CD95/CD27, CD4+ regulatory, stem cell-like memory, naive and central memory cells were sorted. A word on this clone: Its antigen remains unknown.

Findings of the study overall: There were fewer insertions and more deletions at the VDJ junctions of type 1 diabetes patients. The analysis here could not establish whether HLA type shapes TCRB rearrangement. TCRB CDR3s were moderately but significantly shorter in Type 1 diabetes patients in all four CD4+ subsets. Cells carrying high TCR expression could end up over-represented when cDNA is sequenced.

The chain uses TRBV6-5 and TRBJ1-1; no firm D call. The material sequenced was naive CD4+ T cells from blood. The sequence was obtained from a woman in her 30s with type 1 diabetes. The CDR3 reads CASSYSEAAANTEAFF. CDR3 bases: TGTGCCAGCAGTTACTCCGAGGCGGCGGCGAACACTGAAGCTTTCTTT.